This T cell receptor (beta chain) was retrieved from a study of blood T cell repertoires in COVID-19. Across the study: Both acute and convalescent COVID-19 samples were obtained from the United States, Italy and Spain. Sources were T cells, B-cell-depleted T cells, or PBMCs; the material itself was cDNA or gDNA.

In the original workflow: By means of reference gene primer amplification, nucleated cell counts were estimated. Sequenced by immunoSEQ multiplex PCR; TCRdb stores in-frame clones only, minus some. D and trimming come from the DNA, and the V and J calls and clone size come from that table. The sample contains roughly 120,000 clones, approximately 80% of which appear only once. This clonotype was sampled from a man in his fifties with acute or convalescent COVID-19. Sample: peripheral blood.

DNA of the CDR3: TGTGCCAGCAGCTTAGAGATGGGACTACAAGAGACCCAGTACTTC. Translated: CASSLEMGLQETQYF. The chain uses TRBV7-7 and TRBJ2-5, with 7 bases matching TRBD2. This CDR3 is 15 amino acids long. The trim removed 1 base at V and 2 bases at J, leaving 4 bases unmatched. Germline CDR1 and CDR2: SSHAT and FNYEAQ (reference sequence).